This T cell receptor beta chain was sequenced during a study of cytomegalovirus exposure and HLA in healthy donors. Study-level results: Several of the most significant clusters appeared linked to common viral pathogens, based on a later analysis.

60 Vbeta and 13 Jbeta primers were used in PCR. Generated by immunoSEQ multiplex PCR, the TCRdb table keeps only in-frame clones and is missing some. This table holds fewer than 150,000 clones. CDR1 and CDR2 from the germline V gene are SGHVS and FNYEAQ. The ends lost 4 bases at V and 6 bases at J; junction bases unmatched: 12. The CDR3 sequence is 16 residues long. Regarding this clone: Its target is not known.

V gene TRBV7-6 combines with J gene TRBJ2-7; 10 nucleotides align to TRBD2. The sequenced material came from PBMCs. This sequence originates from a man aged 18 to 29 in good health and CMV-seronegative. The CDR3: CASSSRTGLALGEQYF. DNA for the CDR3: TGTGCCAGCAGCTCACGAACGGGACTAGCGTTGGGCGAGCAGTACTTC.